These 17 T cell receptor beta chains were all obtained from the same sample, sequenced in a study of CD8+ T cells in alopecia areata. As for treatment: oral pan-JAK inhibitor, 5-10 mg twice daily. In each case, RNA was isolated and then reverse transcribed into cDNA as the sequencing template. Generated by immunoSEQ multiplex PCR, the TCRdb table keeps only in-frame clones and is missing some. The sample has approximately 150,000 clones; around three fifths are singletons. Sample: CD4+ T cells sorted from blood, taken at week 24, from a patient treated with tofacitinib. The receptors were sampled from a human donor with alopecia areata.

The genes are TRBV5-1 and TRBJ2-3, with D unclear. The V end was cut by 5 bases, the J end by 2 bases, with 12 bases between. This CDR3 spans 14 amino acids. Germline-derived CDR1 and CDR2 are SGHRS and YFSETQ. CDR3 protein: CASRSGQNTDTQYF. Here the CDR3 DNA reads TGCGCCAGCAGGTCAGGCCAAAACACAGATACGCAGTATTTT.

The chain combines TRBV30 with TRBJ1-5, with no clear D. This CDR3 has 13 residues. Trimming took off 5 bases at V and 3 bases at J, with 11 bases between the two ends. Germline V gives CDR1 GTSNPN, CDR2 SVGIG (reference sequence). The CDR3 is CAWGVDPNQPQHF. In DNA, the CDR3 is TGTGCCTGGGGCGTGGATCCCAATCAGCCCCAGCATTTT.

The sample holds a few counts of this clone. The chain joins TRBV29-1 to TRBJ2-7, with D possibly TRBD1 on 5 matching bases. V was pared by 3 bases and J by 7 bases, with 13 bases between. Looked up from germline, CDR1 is SQVTM and CDR2 is ANQGSEA. The CDR3 extends over 12 amino acids. The DNA for the CDR3 is TGCAGCGTTGAGACGACAGTCGGGGAGCAGTACTTC. Translating it yields CSVETTVGEQYF.

The rearrangement joins TRBV6-5 to TRBJ2-1; tentatively, D is TRBD1 or TRBD2 (5 bases each). Germline lookup yields CDR1 MNHEY and CDR2 SVGAGI. Deletions cut 5 bases from V and 4 bases from J, with 12 bases between. The CDR3 covers 14 residues. CDR3 in amino acids: CASSESGPYNEQFF. The CDR3 DNA is TGTGCCAGCAGTGAATCGGGACCTTACAATGAGCAGTTCTTC.

The chain links TRBV29-1 to TRBJ1-4, with D maybe TRBD1 (6 bases). Germline V gene data show CDR1 as SQVTM and CDR2 as ANQGSEA. The CDR3 has 15 amino acids. V dropped 0 bases and J dropped 3 bases, with 11 bases sitting between them. The CDR3 DNA is TGCAGCGTTGAAGATTCGGGGGGGCCTAATGAAAAACTGTTTTTT. Its translation: CSVEDSGGPNEKLFF.

This clone showed up just a few times. The chain recombines TRBV5-6 with TRBJ1-1; D ambiguous. The germline gives CDR1 SGHDT, CDR2 YYEEEE. CDR3 length: 12 amino acids. Trimming took 0 bases from V and 5 from J, leaving 5 bases between them. The CDR3 loop reads CASSLVGTEAFF. The CDR3, as DNA: TGTGCCAGCAGCTTGGTAGGTACTGAAGCTTTCTTT.

The sample holds a few counts of this clone. V and J are TRBV29-1 and TRBJ1-1; D unclear. Germline CDR1 SQVTM, CDR2 ANQGSEA. This CDR3 is 13 amino acids long. Trimming left V 2 bases short and J 4 bases short, with 11 bases between. For the CDR3, the DNA is TGCAGCGTTGAATTTCGGCTGGGCACTGAAGCTTTCTTT. Translation gives CSVEFRLGTEAFF.

This clone has just one count. Other DNA sequences within the sample encode an identical CDR3. The V and J genes are TRBV30 and TRBJ2-7; 10 nucleotides match TRBD2. The germline CDR1 and CDR2 sequences are GTSNPN and SVGIG (reference sequence). This CDR3 has 15 residues. The V and J ends lost 0 bases and 7 bases, in that order; junction bases with no gene match: 9. The CDR3 sequence is CAWSVRLAGLYEQYF. CDR3 DNA sequence: TGTGCCTGGAGTGTACGACTAGCGGGCCTTTATGAGCAGTACTTC. The whole variable domain, filled in from reference TRBV30 and TRBJ2-7, reads SQTIHQWPATLVQPVGSPLSLECTVEGTSNPNLYWYRQAAGRGLQLLFYSVGIGQISSEVPQNLSASRPQDRQFILSSKKLLLSDSGFYLCAWSVRLAGLYEQYFGPGTRLTVT.

The chain uses TRBV5-1 and TRBJ1-2; no definite D call. This CDR3 comprises 15 residues. Germline V gene sequence: CDR1 SGHRS, CDR2 YFSETQ. Deletions cut 0 bases from V and 2 bases from J, with 11 bases between. Here the CDR3 reads CASSLGRLGNYGYTF. CDR3 DNA: TGCGCCAGCAGCTTGGGACGCCTCGGAAACTATGGCTACACCTTC.

The chain couples TRBV29-1 to TRBJ1-1, with 10 bases identical to TRBD1. The CDR3 consists of 14 residues. Trimming removed 3 bases from V and 2 bases from J; junction bases left unmatched: 3. Per germline, CDR1 SQVTM and CDR2 ANQGSEA. CDR3 protein: CSVETGGLNTEAFF. The CDR3 DNA is TGCAGCGTTGAGACAGGGGGCTTAAACACTGAAGCTTTCTTT.

This sequence joins TRBV5-6 and TRBJ2-7; D is unresolved. The V and J ends lost 0 bases and 7 bases respectively, with 8 bases between them. CDR3 size: 12 residues. Germline CDR1 is SGHDT and CDR2 is YYEEEE. The CDR3 reads CASSLGVREQYF. CDR3 DNA: TGTGCCAGCAGCTTGGGAGTCCGGGAGCAGTACTTC.

Remarks on this clone: Distinct nucleotide sequences in the sample also encode this CDR3. This chain uses TRBV29-1 with TRBJ2-5, with D uncertain. Between the trimmed V and J ends, which lost 4 bases and 4 bases, there was a span of 10 bases. Germline assignment: CDR1 SQVTM and CDR2 ANQGSEA. The CDR3 is made up of 12 amino acids. The CDR3 region is CSVVTGPETQYF. The CDR3 DNA reads as TGCAGCGTTGTTACCGGGCCAGAGACCCAGTACTTC.

V and J are TRBV29-1 and TRBJ2-1; the match to TRBD2 covers 9 bases. The CDR3 is 14 residues long. Germline lookup yields CDR1 SQVTM and CDR2 ANQGSEA. The J segment lost 0 bases and the V segment lost 7 bases, leaving 4 bases of the junction unmatched. The CDR3 loop is CSGQRGASYNEQFF. CDR3 DNA: TGCAGCGGACAGCGGGGGGCCTCCTACAATGAGCAGTTCTTC.

This clone was seen more than once but under ten times. This chain links TRBV6-6 with TRBJ2-5; no clear D. Trimming pared 4 bases from V and 0 bases from J, leaving 9 bases between. The germline gives CDR1 MNHNY, CDR2 SVGAGI (reference sequence). The CDR3 runs to 14 residues. The CDR3 coding sequence is TGTGCCAGCAGTTCGAGAGGCAACCAAGAGACCCAGTACTTC. Encoded protein: CASSSRGNQETQYF.

The rearrangement uses TRBV7-9 and TRBJ1-2; D is unresolved. There are 13 residues in the CDR3. Per the germline V gene, CDR1 is SEHNR and CDR2 is FQNEAQ (reference sequence). Trimming pared 0 bases from V and 8 bases from J, leaving 10 bases between. The CDR3 protein is CASSLALTGGYTF. CDR3 sequence (DNA): TGTGCCAGCAGCTTAGCCCTGACTGGAGGCTACACCTTC.

This sequence joins TRBV2 and TRBJ1-1; TRBD1 is a possible D gene (5 bases). This CDR3 spans 16 amino acids. Germline loops: CDR1 SNHLY, CDR2 FYNNEI. Deletions cut 4 bases from V and 0 bases from J, with 15 bases between. CDR3 sequence: CASSALGGRVNTEAFF. CDR3 nucleotide sequence: TGTGCCAGCAGTGCGCTGGGGGGGAGAGTGAACACTGAAGCTTTCTTT.

The chain joins TRBV7-2 to TRBJ2-2, with D hard to call. The CDR3 is 12 residues long. V dropped 2 bases and J dropped 7 bases, with 5 bases sitting between them. CDR1 is SGHTA, CDR2 FQGNSA, per germline. The CDR3 protein is CASSLIFGELFF. As DNA, the CDR3 is TGTGCCAGCAGCTTAATCTTCGGGGAGCTGTTTTTT. The variable domain in full, completed from reference TRBV7-2 and TRBJ2-2, reads GAGVSQSPSNKVTEKGKDVELRCDPISGHTALYWYRQSLGQGLEFLIYFQGNSAPDKSGLPSDRFSAERTGGSVSTLTIQRTQQEDSAVYLCASSLIFGELFFGEGSRLTVL.